A single sample is the source of the 2 T cell receptor beta chains below, sequenced in a study of control samples from healthy donors and cancer patients. The data were produced by immunoSEQ multiplex PCR, yet TCRdb's version contains in-frame clones alone and is incomplete. The sample holds almost 95,000 clones; over 75% are singletons and the top ten take 3% to 4.5%. Sequences were obtained from blood. The receptor source for this set is a woman between 18 and 29 years old in good health.

The V call is TRBV7-2, the J call TRBJ2-1, with TRBD2 matching over 7 bases. The germline CDR1 and CDR2 sequences are SGHTA and FQGNSA. This CDR3 contains 15 residues. V lost 1 base, J lost 3 bases, and 3 bases stayed unmatched. The CDR3 reads CASSLERTSYNEQFF. CDR3 nucleotides: TGTGCCAGCAGCTTAGAGAGGACTAGCTACAATGAGCAGTTCTTC.

The chain carries TRBV5-1 and TRBJ1-1; TRBD1 aligns across 8 bases. With 3 bases clipped from V and 1 base from J, the junction kept 5 bases outside the gene matches. The V gene's germline CDR1 is SGHRS and CDR2 YFSETQ. CDR3 length: 15 residues. The CDR3 protein is CASSSLGQGNTEAFF. The CDR3 DNA is TGCGCCAGCAGCTCCCTAGGACAGGGGAACACTGAAGCTTTCTTT.